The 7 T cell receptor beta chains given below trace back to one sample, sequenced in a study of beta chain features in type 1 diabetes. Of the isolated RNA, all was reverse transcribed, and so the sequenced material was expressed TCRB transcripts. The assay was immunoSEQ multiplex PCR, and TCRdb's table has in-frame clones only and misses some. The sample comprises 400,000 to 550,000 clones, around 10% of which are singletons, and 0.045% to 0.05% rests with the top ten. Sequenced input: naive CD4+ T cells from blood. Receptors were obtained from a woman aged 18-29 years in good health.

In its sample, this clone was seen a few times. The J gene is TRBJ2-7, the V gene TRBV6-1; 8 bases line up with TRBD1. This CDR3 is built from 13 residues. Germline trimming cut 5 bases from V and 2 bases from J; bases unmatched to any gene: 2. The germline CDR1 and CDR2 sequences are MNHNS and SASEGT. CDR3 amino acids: CASSKGQAYEQYV. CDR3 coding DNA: TGTGCCAGCAGTAAGGGACAGGCCTACGAGCAGTACGTC.

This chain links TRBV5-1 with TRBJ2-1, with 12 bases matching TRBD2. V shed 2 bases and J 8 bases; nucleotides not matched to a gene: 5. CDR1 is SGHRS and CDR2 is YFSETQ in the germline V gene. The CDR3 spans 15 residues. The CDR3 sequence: CASSLLTSGSYEQFF. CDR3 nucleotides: TGCGCCAGCAGCTTATTGACTAGCGGGAGTTATGAGCAGTTCTTC. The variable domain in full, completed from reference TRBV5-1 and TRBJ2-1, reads KAGVTQTPRYLIKTRGQQVTLSCSPISGHRSVSWYQQTPGQGLQFLFEYFSETQRNKGNFPGRFSGRQFSNSRSEMNVSTLELGDSALYLCASSLLTSGSYEQFFGPGTRLTVL.

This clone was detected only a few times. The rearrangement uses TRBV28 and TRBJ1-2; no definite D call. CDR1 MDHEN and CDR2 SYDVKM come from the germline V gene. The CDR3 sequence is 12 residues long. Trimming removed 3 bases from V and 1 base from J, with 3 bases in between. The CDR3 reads CASSFINYGYTF. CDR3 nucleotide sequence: TGTGCCAGCAGTTTCATTAACTATGGCTACACCTTC.

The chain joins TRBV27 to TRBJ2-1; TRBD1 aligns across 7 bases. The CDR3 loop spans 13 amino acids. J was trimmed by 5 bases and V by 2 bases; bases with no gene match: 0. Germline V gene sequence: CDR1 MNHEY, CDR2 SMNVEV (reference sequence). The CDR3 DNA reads TGTGCCAGCAGTTTAGACAGGGACAATGAGCAGTTCTTC. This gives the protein CASSLDRDNEQFF.

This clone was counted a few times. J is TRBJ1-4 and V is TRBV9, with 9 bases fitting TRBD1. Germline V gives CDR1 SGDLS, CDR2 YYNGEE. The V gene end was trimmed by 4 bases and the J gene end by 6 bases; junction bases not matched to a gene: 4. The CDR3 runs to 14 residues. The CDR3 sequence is CASSLRTGDEKLFF. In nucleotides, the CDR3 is TGTGCCAGCAGCCTTCGGACAGGGGATGAAAAACTGTTTTTT.

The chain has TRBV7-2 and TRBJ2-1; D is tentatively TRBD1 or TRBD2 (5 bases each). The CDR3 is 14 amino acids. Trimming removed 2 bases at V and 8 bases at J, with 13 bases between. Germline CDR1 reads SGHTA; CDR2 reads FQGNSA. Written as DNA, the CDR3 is TGTGCCAGCAGCTTAAATGGGGGATGGGATGAGCAGTTCTTC. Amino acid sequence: CASSLNGGWDEQFF. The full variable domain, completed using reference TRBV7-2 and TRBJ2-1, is GAGVSQSPSNKVTEKGKDVELRCDPISGHTALYWYRQSLGQGLEFLIYFQGNSAPDKSGLPSDRFSAERTGGSVSTLTIQRTQQEDSAVYLCASSLNGGWDEQFFGPGTRLTVL.

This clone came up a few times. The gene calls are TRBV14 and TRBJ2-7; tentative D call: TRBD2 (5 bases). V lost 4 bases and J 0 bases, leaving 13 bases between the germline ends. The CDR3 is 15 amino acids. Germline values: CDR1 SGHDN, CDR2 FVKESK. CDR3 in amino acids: CASSPSGVASYEQYF. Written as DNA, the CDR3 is TGTGCCAGCAGCCCATCCGGGGTGGCCTCCTACGAGCAGTACTTC.